Below, 24 T cell receptor beta chains from the same sample are listed, as sequenced in a study of T cell responses to AZD1222 COVID-19 vaccine. The table came from immunoSEQ multiplex PCR; TCRdb's copy has only in-frame clones and leaves some out. The sample contains around 120,000 clones, around 84% of which appear only once. This specimen consisted of peripheral blood, obtained on day 0 of AZD1222 vaccination. These receptors all stem from an adult in good health.

This chain joins TRBV28 and TRBJ1-6; D is unresolved. Deletions cut 3 bases from V and 12 bases from J, with 12 bases between. In germline, CDR1 is MDHEN, CDR2 SYDVKM. This CDR3 is 13 amino acids long. CDR3 DNA: TGTGCCAGCAGTTTCTCCGGGAGCTTACCCCTCCACTTT. Its protein product is CASSFSGSLPLHF.

J is TRBJ2-7 and V is TRBV9, with D possibly being TRBD1 (7 bases). The V gene lost 2 bases and the J gene lost 2 bases, with 14 bases spanning the gap. Germline CDR1 reads SGDLS; CDR2 reads YYNGEE. This CDR3 contains 15 residues. DNA of the CDR3: TGTGCCAGCAGCGTCGAACAGGGGAGGCCCTACGAGCAGTACTTC. Translating it yields CASSVEQGRPYEQYF.

This clone was detected only a few times. The chain uses TRBV28 and TRBJ2-3; D uncertain. The V end was cut by 5 bases, the J end by 0 bases, with 12 bases between. Germline V gives CDR1 MDHEN, CDR2 SYDVKM. CDR3 length equals 15 residues. CDR3: CASSPRTPSTDTQYF. CDR3 in DNA: TGTGCCAGCAGTCCCAGGACGCCTAGCACAGATACGCAGTATTTT.

In its sample, this clone was seen once. The V gene is TRBV18, the J gene TRBJ2-6; the D is unclear. The V end was cut by 3 bases, the J end by 4 bases, with 16 bases between. The CDR3 is made up of 17 amino acids. From germline, CDR1 is KGHSH and CDR2 LQKENI. DNA of the CDR3: TGTGCCAGCTCACCGGGTCCGCCGACGAGCGGGGCCAACGTCCTGACTTTC. Protein: CASSPGPPTSGANVLTF. The variable domain in full, completed from reference TRBV18 and TRBJ2-6, reads NAGVMQNPRHLVRRRGQEARLRCSPMKGHSHVYWYRQLPEEGLKFMVYLQKENIIDESGMPKERFSAEFPKEGPSILRIQQVVRGDSAAYFCASSPGPPTSGANVLTFGAGSRLTVL.

This chain links TRBV7-2 with TRBJ2-7; perhaps TRBD2 as D (6 bases). The CDR3 runs to 13 residues. Germline V gene data show CDR1 as SGHTA and CDR2 as FQGNSA. Trimming stripped 0 bases from V and 3 bases from J, with 6 bases between. The CDR3 reads CASSLARGYEQYF. The CDR3 bases are TGTGCCAGCAGCTTAGCGCGGGGCTACGAGCAGTACTTC.

The chain employs TRBV6-1 and TRBJ2-3, with D tentatively TRBD1 (6 bases). This CDR3 has 16 amino acids. Trimming stripped 4 bases from V and 2 bases from J, with 16 bases between. The germline gives CDR1 MNHNS, CDR2 SASEGT. The CDR3 DNA reads TGTGCCAGCAGTGTCGCCGGGCAGGGGAACACAGATACGCAGTATTTT. As protein: CASSVAGQGNTDTQYF.

V and J are TRBV19 and TRBJ1-1, with 9 bases matching TRBD1. The length of the CDR3 is 13 residues. Germline V gene sequence: CDR1 LNHDA, CDR2 SQIVND (reference sequence). With V trimmed by 8 bases and J by 5 bases, 6 bases remained unmatched. The CDR3 bases are TGTGCCAGTGGGGACAGGGTGATGACTGAAGCTTTCTTT. Protein: CASGDRVMTEAFF.

The chain employs TRBV11-3 and TRBJ1-1, with D possibly being TRBD1 (5 bases). This CDR3 contains 14 residues. Between the trimmed V and J ends, which lost 4 bases and 0 bases, there was a span of 9 bases. Germline assignment: CDR1 SGHNT and CDR2 YENEEA. The CDR3 DNA is TGTGCCAGCAGCTCGGGGACGGTGAACACTGAAGCTTTCTTT. Protein product: CASSSGTVNTEAFF.

This clone was observed a few times. V and J are TRBV6-2 or TRBV6-3 and TRBJ2-7; D possibly matches TRBD1 or TRBD2 (5 bases each). Trimming stripped 7 bases from V and 3 bases from J, with 19 bases between. The CDR3 has 15 residues. Germline loops: CDR1 MNHEY, CDR2 SVGEGT. Here the CDR3 DNA reads TGTGCCAGCACCCCCACCGGGACGGGAAACTACGAGCAGTACTTC. This codes for CASTPTGTGNYEQYF.

The V and J genes are TRBV27 and TRBJ1-5; no firm D call. Germline assignment: CDR1 MNHEY and CDR2 SMNVEV (reference sequence). V dropped 9 bases and J dropped 1 base, with 16 bases sitting between them. This CDR3 spans 15 amino acids. The CDR3 DNA reads TGTGCCAGGACCGACGGGGTGGTAAGCAATCAGCCCCAGCATTTT. Amino acid sequence: CARTDGVVSNQPQHF.

V and J are TRBV10-3 and TRBJ2-5, with a weak D call TRBD2 (5 bases). Trimming pared 10 bases from V and 2 bases from J, leaving 11 bases between. The germline V gene encodes CDR1 ENHRY and CDR2 SYGVKD. The CDR3 sequence is 12 residues long. In nucleotides, the CDR3 is TGTGCCACCTCGACTACACAAGAGACCCAGTACTTC. Translated, it gives CATSTTQETQYF.

In its sample, this clone was seen once. This chain joins TRBV6-6 and TRBJ2-5; 11 bases are a match to TRBD2. Germline assignment: CDR1 MNHNY and CDR2 SVGAGI (reference sequence). The CDR3 is 14 residues long. V was pared by 5 bases and J by 3 bases, with 2 bases of the junction left unmatched. The CDR3 sequence: CASSDSGGEETQYF. CDR3 DNA sequence: TGTGCCAGCAGTGATAGCGGGGGGGAAGAGACCCAGTACTTC.

V gene TRBV11-3 combines with J gene TRBJ2-1; D not certain. Per the germline V gene, CDR1 is SGHNT and CDR2 is YENEEA. V was clipped by 6 bases and J by 9 bases, with 15 bases between them. This CDR3 is built from 13 residues. The CDR3, as DNA: TGTGCCAGCAGTCTGGTGCCGGAGACTGAGCAGTTCTTC. This codes for CASSLVPETEQFF.

This chain links TRBV30 with TRBJ1-1; no reliable D call. This CDR3 is 12 amino acids long. Germline CDR1 and CDR2: GTSNPN and SVGIG (reference sequence). The V end was cut by 2 bases, the J end by 8 bases, with 12 bases between. CDR3 loop: CAWSPPSGEAFF. The CDR3 DNA sequence: TGTGCCTGGAGTCCCCCCAGTGGAGAAGCTTTCTTT.

V usage is TRBV21-1 and J usage is TRBJ2-1; TRBD1, the table's D call, was not compared with the DNA. TRBV21-1 corresponds to a pseudogene. CDR3 length: 16 amino acids. The CDR3: CASSARPRQGNYEQFF. The CDR3 DNA reads TGTGCCAGCAGCGCCCGCCCAAGACAGGGGAACTATGAGCAGTTCTTC.

The chain is built from TRBV6-2 or TRBV6-3 and TRBJ2-1; 9 bases match TRBD2. Germline-derived CDR1 and CDR2 are MNHEY and SVGEGT. The CDR3 totals 14 residues. V lost 4 bases, J lost 12 bases, and 10 bases stayed unmatched. As DNA, the CDR3 is TGTGCCAGCAGTTTGACCGGGACTAGCCGGGGGCAGTTCTTC. Protein product: CASSLTGTSRGQFF.

The chain recombines TRBV7-2 with TRBJ1-5; D unclear. CDR1 and CDR2 from the germline V gene are SGHTA and FQGNSA. Trimming left V 6 bases short and J 4 bases short, with 10 bases between. The CDR3 has 13 residues. CDR3 nucleotides: TGTGCCAGCAGTTTGGACGGGAATCAGCCCCAGCATTTT. This gives the protein CASSLDGNQPQHF.

The CDR3 nucleotides are TGCGCCAGCAGCCGGGACAGGGGAACCGAGCAGTACTTC. It is translated as CASSRDRGTEQYF. The chain is built from TRBV10-2 and TRBJ2-7, with 10 nucleotides matching TRBD1. The junction had 5 bases not matched to a gene; V was cut back by 6 bases and J by 6 bases. Germline V CDR1 and CDR2: WSHSY, SAAADI. The CDR3 extends over 13 amino acids.

The chain has TRBV24-1 and TRBJ2-3, with D possibly being TRBD1 (6 bases). Looked up from germline, CDR1 is KGHDR and CDR2 is SFDVKD. This CDR3 region has 16 residues. Trimming took off 3 bases at V and 3 bases at J, with 15 bases between the two ends. The CDR3 region has the DNA TGTGCCACCAGTGATACATGGGGGCCCCGGACAGATACGCAGTATTTT. It specifies CATSDTWGPRTDTQYF.

This chain uses TRBV3-1 (or the pseudogene TRBV3-2) with TRBJ2-1; 12 bases are shared with TRBD2. The CDR3 sequence is 16 residues long. Germline CDR1 LGHDT, CDR2 YNNKEL (reference sequence). V shed 3 bases, J shed 2 bases, and the junction held 2 bases outside the gene matches. This chain's CDR3 is CASSHLAGGTYNEQFF. The CDR3 DNA follows: TGTGCCAGCAGCCATCTAGCGGGGGGGACCTACAATGAGCAGTTCTTC.

The V and J genes are TRBV7-2 and TRBJ1-3; the match to TRBD1 covers 9 bases. V was clipped by 1 base and J by 2 bases; unmatched bases: 9. Germline CDR1 SGHTA, CDR2 FQGNSA. The CDR3 has 18 amino acids. The CDR3 DNA is TGTGCCAGCAGCTTAGGGGGGACAGGGTCGAGCGCTGGAAACACCATATATTTT. As protein: CASSLGGTGSSAGNTIYF.

The chain is built from TRBV5-1 and TRBJ2-5; 8 nucleotides agree with TRBD1. This CDR3 contains 13 residues. V was pared by 8 bases and J by 2 bases, with 5 bases of the junction left unmatched. CDR1 and CDR2 from the germline V gene are SGHRS and YFSETQ. This CDR3 reads CARVGQAQETQYF. The CDR3 nucleotides are TGCGCCAGAGTGGGACAGGCACAAGAGACCCAGTACTTC.

This clone was seen a handful of times. The chain carries TRBV19 and TRBJ1-4, with no clear D. Trimming left V 5 bases short and J 8 bases short, with 12 bases between. The CDR3 is 13 amino acids. The V gene's germline CDR1 is LNHDA and CDR2 SQIVND (reference sequence). CDR3 sequence reads: CASSPGSSEKLFF. The DNA of the CDR3 is TGTGCCAGTAGTCCCGGGTCTTCAGAAAAACTGTTTTTT. The full variable domain, with the rest looked up from reference TRBV19 and TRBJ1-4, is DGGITQSPKYLFRKEGQNVTLSCEQNLNHDAMYWYRQDPGQGLRLIYYSQIVNDFQKGDIAEGYSVSREKKESFPLTVTSAQKNPTAFYLCASSPGSSEKLFFGSGTQLSVL.

This chain links TRBV6-8 with TRBJ1-1; D ambiguous. Per the germline V gene, CDR1 is MNHGY and CDR2 is SAAAGT. The CDR3 runs to 15 residues. The V end was cut by 6 bases, the J end by 0 bases, with 14 bases between. The CDR3 nucleotides read TGTGCCAGCAGAAGAGGGTTTAACATGAACACTGAAGCTTTCTTT. Protein: CASRRGFNMNTEAFF.